This T cell receptor beta chain was recorded in a study of human T cells and chemical hapten exposure. Study in general: Mainly, slight library volume differences in the pool made TCR yields vary. The study, taken as a whole, reports: Donor immune responses may differ from healthy people's, since all donors had alopecia. The count of PT1 expanded TCRs correlated positively with patch test score.

Time point reported: patch test 1, 2 weeks after DPC sensitization. Noted treatment: therapeutic diphenylcyclopropenone sensitization with weekly scalp DPC. This clonotype has ten or more counts. Its antigen is currently unknown. Library construction involved attaching unique molecular identifiers to individual cDNA molecules, which allowed quantitative, reproducible TCR counting. TCRdb re-called the RACE reads through MiXCR, storing one row per CDR3 protein. The table has just over 80,000 distinct CDR3 sequences, about 10% seen once. The CDR3 sequence is 18 residues long. The germline CDR1 and CDR2 sequences are LGHDT and YNNKEL (reference sequence). J gave up 3 bases and V 1 base, and 15 bases lay outside the gene matches.

The receptor's source is a woman aged 45 to 65 with alopecia areata. Some clones in this sample may be carry-over from other donors' samples. The sequences come from whole blood, collected in connection with sensitization to the hapten diphenylcyclopropenone (DPC). This sequence joins TRBV3-1 and TRBJ2-7; TRBD1 agrees at 7 bases. CDR3 region: CASSQVYRRAGGIYEQYF. The CDR3 DNA sequence: TGTGCCAGCAGCCAAGTCTATAGAAGGGCAGGGGGTATCTACGAGCAGTACTTC.